This T cell receptor (beta chain) was documented in a study of human T cells and chemical hapten exposure. Whole-study results and caveats: The donors suffered from alopecia, so their immune response may not match that of healthy people.

The time point is: patch test 3, about 24 weeks after DPC sensitization. The treatment denotes: therapeutic diphenylcyclopropenone sensitization with weekly scalp DPC. The donor pool consisted of alopecia patients aged 18 to 70 years, considered suitable for DPC. TCRdb called the RACE reads again in MiXCR, with one record for every CDR3 protein. The sample lists about 190,000 distinct CDR3 sequences, about 22% occurring once. Trimming removed 3 bases at V and 4 bases at J, with 10 bases between. Germline CDR1 is SGDLS and CDR2 is YYNGEE. The CDR3 has 14 residues. In regard to this clonotype: What it binds is not known.

The sequencing here drew on whole blood, taken in connection with sensitization to the hapten diphenylcyclopropenone (DPC). The V and J genes are TRBV9 and TRBJ1-4; weak D call: TRBD1 (5 bases). This clonotype was sampled from a middle-aged woman with alopecia areata. Some clones in this sample may be carry-over from other donors' samples. The CDR3 DNA reads as TGTGCCAGCAGCGACAGGTTTGATAATGAAAAACTGTTTTTT. It codes for CASSDRFDNEKLFF. Full variable domain (remainder filled in from reference TRBV9 and TRBJ1-4): DSGVTQTPKHLITATGQRVTLRCSPRSGDLSVYWYQQSLDQGLQFLIQYYNGEERAKGNILERFSAQQFPDLHSELNLSSLELGDSALYFCASSDRFDNEKLFFGSGTQLSVL.